The 28 T cell receptor beta chains below come from one sample, sequenced in a study of blood T cells in healthy people across ages. Sample-barcoded 5' priming and a J-beta primer mix drove a second PCR of about 6 to 12 cycles. MiXCR was run by TCRdb on the 5' RACE reads, yielding one entry per CDR3 protein. The repertoire has 790,000 or so distinct CDR3 sequences, 56% of them found once; the top ten carry under 30%. Sequenced input: blood. The receptors stem from a man aged 35-49 years in good health.

This clonotype showed up just a few times. J is TRBJ2-3 and V is TRBV18; D might be TRBD1 (5 bases). Germline CDR1 KGHSH, CDR2 LQKENI. The CDR3 length is 19 residues. V shed 2 bases and J shed 2 bases, with 23 bases lying between them. DNA for the CDR3: TGTGCCAGCTCACCAGTCCCGAGCCTTGACAGTTTACCCACAGATACGCAGTATTTT. It encodes CASSPVPSLDSLPTDTQYF. Combining the CDR3 with reference TRBV18 and TRBJ2-3 gives the whole variable domain NAGVMQNPRHLVRRRGQEARLRCSPMKGHSHVYWYRQLPEEGLKFMVYLQKENIIDESGMPKERFSAEFPKEGPSILRIQQVVRGDSAAYFCASSPVPSLDSLPTDTQYFGPGTRLTVL.

The chain uses TRBV6-6 and TRBJ2-3; D not resolved. In germline, CDR1 is MNHNY, CDR2 SVGAGI (reference sequence). The CDR3 is 13 residues long. Trimming took off 7 bases at V and 6 bases at J, with 14 bases between the two ends. CDR3 amino acids: CASTVATVDTQYF. As DNA, the CDR3 is TGTGCCAGCACCGTGGCGACGGTTGATACGCAGTATTTT.

This clonotype was detected only a few times. The rearrangement links TRBV7-2 to TRBJ1-1; 7 nucleotides agree with TRBD1. Per germline, CDR1 SGHTA and CDR2 FQGNSA. The trim removed 0 bases at V and 1 base at J, leaving 5 bases unmatched. The CDR3 extends over 16 amino acids. CDR3: CASSLAGTVQNTEAFF. DNA for the CDR3: TGTGCCAGCAGCTTAGCGGGGACAGTTCAGAACACTGAAGCTTTCTTT. The full variable domain, in which reference TRBV7-2 and TRBJ1-1 provide the parts outside the CDR3, is GAGVSQSPSNKVTEKGKDVELRCDPISGHTALYWYRQSLGQGLEFLIYFQGNSAPDKSGLPSDRFSAERTGGSVSTLTIQRTQQEDSAVYLCASSLAGTVQNTEAFFGQGTRLTVV.

This clonotype has only one observation. Relative to the germline gene, one junction end is altered; a read error may explain this. The chain uses TRBV28 and TRBJ1-1; 7 bases fit TRBD1. Germline values: CDR1 MDHEN, CDR2 SYDVKM. This CDR3 is 15 amino acids long. The CDR3 DNA reads as TGTGCCGGCAGTTCCCCGAGGACAGGGAACACTGAAGCTTTCTTT. Translation: CAGSSPRTGNTEAFF.

CDR3 sequence: CASSAVGGGGNEQYF. The CDR3 DNA reads TGTGCCAGCAGCGCGGTGGGTGGGGGAGGCAATGAGCAGTACTTC. J is TRBJ2-1 and V is TRBV9; D perhaps matches TRBD2 (6 bases). The DNA matches TRBJ2-7 better at its end, which makes the J call doubtful. CDR1 SGDLS and CDR2 YYNGEE come from the germline V gene. This CDR3 contains 15 residues.

This clonotype was observed a few times. This rearrangement joins TRBV28 to TRBJ2-5; TRBD1 might be the D (5 bases). The CDR3 totals 14 residues. V was trimmed by 3 bases and J by 4 bases, leaving 12 bases between them. Germline V gene lookup returns CDR1 MDHEN and CDR2 SYDVKM. This chain's CDR3 is CASSFRQGRETQYF. DNA for the CDR3: TGTGCCAGCAGTTTCCGGCAGGGTCGAGAGACCCAGTACTTC.

The table lists this clonotype with a count of one. V is TRBV21-1 and J is TRBJ1-1; the DNA was not used to check the table's D call, TRBD1. TRBV21-1 is an annotated pseudogene. The CDR3 loop spans 17 amino acids. The CDR3 reads CASSKSLPDRGNTEAFF. As DNA, the CDR3 is TGTGCCAGCAGCAAATCTCTCCCGGACAGGGGAAACACTGAAGCTTTCTTT.

V gene TRBV20-1 combines with J gene TRBJ2-7, with 8 bases that match TRBD1. This CDR3 comprises 14 residues. Germline V gives CDR1 DFQATT, CDR2 SNEGSKA (reference sequence). Trimming took 6 bases from V and 2 from J; bases not matched to a gene: 9. The CDR3 reads CSAIGQGGPYEQYF. In DNA, the CDR3 is TGCAGTGCAATCGGACAGGGAGGACCCTACGAGCAGTACTTC.

The rearrangement links TRBV3-1 to TRBJ1-1, with 7 bases that match TRBD1. Per the germline V gene, CDR1 is LGHDT and CDR2 is YNNKEL (reference sequence). This CDR3 has 15 residues. The trim removed 6 bases at V and 2 bases at J, leaving 9 bases unmatched. This CDR3 is CASRQTGDFNTEAFF. In DNA form, the CDR3 reads TGTGCCAGCAGGCAAACAGGGGACTTTAACACTGAAGCTTTCTTT.

This clonotype was detected only a few times. This chain connects TRBV28 to TRBJ2-5; TRBD2 agrees at 7 bases. The J call may be wrong; the DNA end is better matched by TRBJ2-7. Per the germline V gene, CDR1 is MDHEN and CDR2 is SYDVKM. CDR3 size: 16 residues. CDR3 DNA: TGTGCCAGCAGTGCCAAGTGGCGGGAGTATTTATACGAGCAGTACTTC. It specifies CASSAKWREYLYEQYF.

This clonotype was picked up a small number of times. The chain joins TRBV7-9 to TRBJ2-1; a weak D match, TRBD1 (5 bases). The CDR3 is made up of 17 amino acids. Deletions cut 1 base from V and 8 bases from J, with 21 bases between. CDR1 and CDR2 (germline): SEHNR, FQNEAQ (reference sequence). The CDR3 loop is CASSLGVTVGAVDEQFF. The CDR3 DNA reads TGTGCCAGCAGCTTAGGGGTCACCGTAGGGGCGGTGGATGAGCAGTTCTTC. Together with reference TRBV7-9 and TRBJ2-1, the CDR3 gives the full variable domain: DTGVSQNPRHKITKRGQNVTFRCDPISEHNRLYWYRQTLGQGPEFLTYFQNEAQLEKSRLLSDRFSAERPKGSFSTLEIQRTEQGDSAMYLCASSLGVTVGAVDEQFFGPGTRLTVL.

The chain combines TRBV3-1 with TRBJ2-3; no firm D call. Germline CDR1 reads LGHDT; CDR2 reads YNNKEL (reference sequence). V was clipped by 5 bases and J by 5 bases, with 11 bases between them. CDR3 length: 13 residues. CDR3 in DNA: TGTGCCAGCAGCTCCCGACTGAAAGATACGCAGTATTTT. It encodes CASSSRLKDTQYF.

The chain links TRBV6-6 to TRBJ1-2; D not certain. Per germline, CDR1 MNHNY and CDR2 SVGAGI (reference sequence). This CDR3 spans 16 amino acids. The V end lost 2 bases, the J end lost 8 bases, and 21 bases lay between the germline ends. CDR3 in amino acids: CASSYPGQLPKGGYTF. CDR3 DNA sequence: TGTGCCAGCAGTTACCCCGGGCAACTTCCCAAAGGGGGCTACACCTTC.

The chain uses TRBV27 and TRBJ2-4; 7 bases are a match to TRBD1. The end of the DNA aligns better with TRBJ2-7, so the J call may be wrong. The V gene's germline CDR1 is MNHEY and CDR2 SMNVEV (reference sequence). The CDR3 has 14 residues. The chain's CDR3 is CASSLTGHTYEQYF. CDR3 in DNA: TGTGCCAGCAGTTTGACAGGGCACACCTACGAGCAGTACTTC.

CDR3 DNA sequence: TGCGCCAGCAGCTTGGTGGGACTCCAATTCTCCTACAATGAGCAGTACTTC. Translation: CASSLVGLQFSYNEQYF. The V and J genes are TRBV5-1 and TRBJ2-1; TRBD2 is a possible D gene (6 bases). The J call may be incorrect, as the DNA end agrees better with TRBJ2-7. Germline V CDR1 and CDR2: SGHRS, YFSETQ. This CDR3 region has 17 residues.

The V call is TRBV10-3, the J call TRBJ2-3, with D hard to call. V was cut by 2 bases and J by 1 base, with 1 base left in between. This CDR3 has 12 amino acids. Germline lookup yields CDR1 ENHRY and CDR2 SYGVKD. The CDR3 reads CAISEGTDTQYF. The CDR3 nucleotides are TGTGCCATCAGTGAGGGCACAGATACGCAGTATTTT.

The chain joins TRBV29-1 to TRBJ1-1; 10 bases are shared with TRBD1. V was pared by 7 bases and J by 4 bases, with 6 bases of the junction left unmatched. CDR3 length: 13 residues. Germline V gene lookup returns CDR1 SQVTM and CDR2 ANQGSEA. The CDR3, as DNA: TGCAGCGGGGGGACAGGGGTGGCCACTGAAGCTTTCTTT. Its protein product is CSGGTGVATEAFF.

The J gene is TRBJ2-5, the V gene TRBV6-5, with D uncertain. The germline V gene has CDR1 MNHEY and CDR2 SVGAGI. The CDR3 runs to 15 residues. V lost 0 bases and J lost 2, with 10 bases in between. The DNA for the CDR3 is TGTGCCAGCAGTTACTCGAGACCTCTACAAGAGACCCAGTACTTC. As protein: CASSYSRPLQETQYF.

This clonotype was seen a handful of times. The CDR3 bases are TGTGCCAGCAGCGTTTCTGGAACCGGGACCCCTAACTATGGCTACACCTTC. This encodes CASSVSGTGTPNYGYTF. The chain is built from TRBV9 and TRBJ1-2; D perhaps matches TRBD1 (5 bases). This CDR3 has 17 residues. Trimming took off 2 bases at V and 0 bases at J, with 17 bases between the two ends. CDR1 is SGDLS, CDR2 YYNGEE, per germline.

The genes are TRBV20-1 and TRBJ2-7, with TRBD2 identical over 7 bases. Germline-derived CDR1 and CDR2 are DFQATT and SNEGSKA (reference sequence). V lost 1 base to trimming and J lost 6 bases; unmatched junction nucleotides: 15. This CDR3 spans 16 amino acids. CDR3 sequence: CSARVSGREEFSEQYF. CDR3 nucleotide sequence: TGCAGTGCTAGAGTATCAGGACGGGAGGAGTTTTCCGAGCAGTACTTC.

The chain is built from TRBV13 and TRBJ2-3, with 10 bases identical to TRBD1. This CDR3 has 18 residues. Trimming took 5 bases from V and 1 from J; bases not matched to a gene: 12. CDR1 is PRHDT and CDR2 is FYEKMQ in the germline V gene (reference sequence). The CDR3 DNA is TGTGCCAGCAGCCGCGTGACAGGGGGCGTTTGGGGCACAGATACGCAGTATTTT. Residues: CASSRVTGGVWGTDTQYF.

V and J are TRBV21-1 and TRBJ1-5; the table's D gene call, TRBD1, was not cross checked with the DNA. TRBV21-1 is given as a pseudogene. This CDR3 has 14 residues. Written as DNA, the CDR3 is TGTGCCAGCAGCAAGGGACAGCCGAATCAGCCCCAGCATTTT. Translated: CASSKGQPNQPQHF.

Note on this clonotype: It may be a read error: a sequence one base away is much more abundant. The chain uses TRBV29-1 and TRBJ1-1; D is undetermined. The germline CDR1 and CDR2 sequences are SQVTM and ANQGSEA. The CDR3 runs 14 residues. DNA for the CDR3: TGCAGCGCTGAAAGGGAGAACAGGAACACTGAAGCTTTCTTT. Its translation is CSAERENRNTEAFF. Drawing the rest from reference TRBV29-1 and TRBJ1-1, the complete variable domain is SAVISQKPSRDICQRGTSLTIQCQVDSQVTMMFWYRQQPGQSLTLIATANQGSEATYESGFVIDKFPISRPNLTFSTLTVSNMSPEDSSIYLCSAERENRNTEAFFGQGTRLTVV.

This clonotype showed up just a few times. This chain connects TRBV20-1 to TRBJ2-1, with 8 bases identical to TRBD1. J was trimmed by 0 bases and V by 5 bases; bases with no gene match: 3. This CDR3 spans 14 amino acids. The germline gives CDR1 DFQATT, CDR2 SNEGSKA (reference sequence). CDR3 residues: CSAPQGGSYNEQFF. CDR3 DNA sequence: TGCAGTGCTCCACAGGGGGGCTCCTACAATGAGCAGTTCTTC.

The rearrangement links TRBV29-1 to TRBJ1-4, with TRBD1 matching 9 bases. V lost 7 bases and J lost 8; bases outside the gene matches: 5. Germline V CDR1 and CDR2: SQVTM, ANQGSEA. CDR3 length: 12 amino acids. CDR3 protein: CSAGQGIEKLFF. Written as DNA, the CDR3 is TGCAGCGCGGGACAGGGTATCGAAAAACTGTTTTTT.

J is TRBJ2-7 and V is TRBV9; D gene unclear. This CDR3 region has 14 residues. Germline V gives CDR1 SGDLS, CDR2 YYNGEE. V was pared by 0 bases and J by 0 bases, with 7 bases between. CDR3 sequence: CASSVGRSSYEQYF. The CDR3 DNA is TGTGCCAGCAGCGTAGGACGGAGCTCCTACGAGCAGTACTTC. Full variable domain (remainder filled in from reference TRBV9 and TRBJ2-7): DSGVTQTPKHLITATGQRVTLRCSPRSGDLSVYWYQQSLDQGLQFLIQYYNGEERAKGNILERFSAQQFPDLHSELNLSSLELGDSALYFCASSVGRSSYEQYFGPGTRLTVT.

This clonotype was seen repeatedly, ten times or more. The CDR3: CSVHRDRATEAFF. CDR3 bases: TGCAGCGTCCACCGGGACAGGGCAACTGAAGCTTTCTTT. The rearrangement joins TRBV29-1 to TRBJ1-1; TRBD1 aligns across 9 bases. This CDR3 contains 13 residues. Germline V gene lookup returns CDR1 SQVTM and CDR2 ANQGSEA. The V segment lost 6 bases and the J segment 5 bases; nucleotides outside the gene matches: 7.

This rearrangement joins TRBV11-3 to TRBJ2-7; D is undetermined. V shed 0 bases and J shed 7 bases, with 13 bases lying between them. CDR1 and CDR2 (germline): SGHNT, YENEEA. CDR3 size: 14 residues. The CDR3 protein is CASSLETRSDEQYF. The CDR3 region has the DNA TGTGCCAGCAGCTTAGAGACACGATCGGATGAGCAGTACTTC.